This TCR beta chain originates from a study of T cells in narcolepsy. Study at large: Enrolled donors included narcolepsy type 1 or type 2 patients and healthy controls. Study-level findings and limits: Comparing one patient's CSF and blood CD4+ clonotypes highlighted HCRT- and TRIB2-specific autoreactive clonotypes. Autoreactive clonotypes reportedly recurred in blood of same and different patients, not controls. No autoreactive T cell clone sequences appeared in some memory CD4+ repertoires.

For this clone: Its antigen is undetermined.

The assay was immunoSEQ multiplex PCR, and TCRdb's table has in-frame clones only and misses some. The repertoire holds some 30,000 clones, with around 80% as singletons. CDR1 SGHAT and CDR2 FQNNGV come from the germline V gene. Trimming took 0 bases from V and 6 from J; bases not matched to a gene: 5. The CDR3 totals 16 residues. The source is a human donor with narcolepsy. The sequencing input was CD45RA- memory CD4+ T cells from PBMCs. The rearrangement joins TRBV11-2 to TRBJ2-1; TRBD2 matches at 10 bases. The CDR3 here is CASSLDRSSGGNEQFF. In DNA form, the CDR3 reads TGTGCCAGCAGCTTAGATCGGTCTAGCGGGGGCAATGAGCAGTTCTTC.